The 10 T cell receptor beta chains below were found in one sample sequenced in a study of Graves' ophthalmopathy and Graves' hyperthyroidism. Scientists amplified the TCR beta CDR3 regions from RNA transcripts. First-round RT-PCR relied on HTBI primers, and a second-round multiplex PCR came next. TCRdb reprocessed the multiplex PCR reads with MiXCR, giving one entry per CDR3 protein. Of about 380,000 distinct CDR3 sequences listed, roughly 15% are singletons. The specimen was peripheral blood. These receptor sequences come from a woman between 18 and 29 years old with stable Graves' hyperthyroidism.

In this sample, this clonotype turned up many times. The CDR3 reads CSVEDRWYEQYF. CDR3 DNA: TGCAGCGTTGAAGACAGGTGGTACGAGCAGTACTTC. V is TRBV29-1 and J is TRBJ2-7, with D hard to call. The CDR3 contains 12 residues. V was pared by 0 bases and J by 4 bases, with 7 bases between. Germline V gives CDR1 SQVTM, CDR2 ANQGSEA.

The chain joins TRBV7-2 to TRBJ2-4; D unclear. The CDR3 loop spans 16 amino acids. The V gene lost 0 bases and the J gene lost 6 bases, with 15 bases spanning the gap. Germline V lookup: CDR1 SGHTA, CDR2 FQGNSA. CDR3 amino acids: CASSLAAFGSRNIQYF. CDR3 DNA: TGTGCCAGCAGCTTAGCGGCCTTCGGGTCCAGAAACATTCAGTACTTC.

Ten or more counts support this clonotype. The J gene is TRBJ1-1, the V gene TRBV7-9, with D possibly being TRBD1 (5 bases). This CDR3 contains 14 residues. V was pared by 2 bases and J by 6 bases, with 13 bases between. From germline, CDR1 is SEHNR and CDR2 FQNEAQ (reference sequence). CDR3 bases: TGTGCCAGCAGCTTACAGGGCATAGGCGCTGAAGCTTTCTTT. Translation gives CASSLQGIGAEAFF.

This clonotype was seen many times. The chain is built from TRBV6-2 or TRBV6-3 and TRBJ2-7; possible D gene TRBD1, 5 bases. This CDR3 has 14 residues. Germline V lookup: CDR1 MNHEY, CDR2 SVGEGT. Between the trimmed V and J ends, which lost 11 bases and 2 bases, there was a span of 19 bases. Here the CDR3 DNA reads TGTGCCTCGAGGACGGTTAGGGGCCCCTACGAGCAGTACTTC. The encoded protein is CASRTVRGPYEQYF.

This clonotype came up many times. The rearrangement uses TRBV12-3 or TRBV12-4 and TRBJ1-2, with 8 bases aligning to TRBD1. This CDR3 has 14 amino acids. Germline trimming cut 0 bases from V and 8 bases from J; bases unmatched to any gene: 5. This CDR3 is CASSLAIGQGGYTF. The CDR3 DNA follows: TGTGCCAGCAGTTTAGCGATCGGACAGGGAGGCTACACCTTC.

This clonotype has a count of ten or more. J is TRBJ1-1 and V is TRBV29-1; a possible D gene is TRBD1 (5 bases). CDR1 is SQVTM and CDR2 is ANQGSEA in the germline V gene. CDR3 length equals 14 residues. V was trimmed by 2 bases and J by 1 base, leaving 11 bases between them. Here the CDR3 DNA reads TGCAGCGTTGAATGGGGGACGGGGAACACTGAAGCTTTCTTT. This encodes CSVEWGTGNTEAFF.

This clonotype was observed at least ten times. The V gene is TRBV11-3, the J gene TRBJ2-5; D gene uncertain. CDR1 and CDR2 from the germline V gene are SGHNT and YENEEA. V lost 1 base and J 7 bases, leaving 10 bases between the germline ends. CDR3 length equals 13 residues. In DNA form, the CDR3 reads TGTGCCAGCAGCTTAGGGGTGTCTGGGACCCAGTACTTC. The encoded protein is CASSLGVSGTQYF.

This clonotype appeared many times. The chain carries TRBV12-3 or TRBV12-4 and TRBJ1-1; the match to TRBD1 covers 8 bases. This CDR3 is built from 16 residues. With 5 bases clipped from V and 6 bases from J, the junction kept 14 bases outside the gene matches. The CDR3 bases are TGTGCCAGCAGTCTGAGGCCGACAGGGGTGAGCCCTGAAGCTTTCTTT. It is translated as CASSLRPTGVSPEAFF.

The table lists this clonotype with many counts. The chain is built from TRBV9 and TRBJ2-5; 8 bases fit TRBD2. J lost 4 bases, V lost 4 bases, and 6 bases had no gene match. CDR3 length equals 14 residues. The V gene's germline CDR1 is SGDLS and CDR2 YYNGEE. The CDR3 is CASSSGTRGETQYF. The DNA of the CDR3 is TGTGCCAGCAGCTCCGGGACTAGAGGAGAGACCCAGTACTTC.

This clonotype showed up many times. The chain employs TRBV6-5 and TRBJ1-5, with TRBD1 as a possible D gene (5 bases). The germline CDR1 and CDR2 sequences are MNHEY and SVGAGI. V gave up 6 bases and J gave up 2 bases, with 11 bases separating them. CDR3 length: 14 amino acids. CDR3 DNA: TGTGCCAGCAGGGGGGGAGGGCGCAATCAGCCCCAGCATTTT. It codes for CASRGGGRNQPQHF.